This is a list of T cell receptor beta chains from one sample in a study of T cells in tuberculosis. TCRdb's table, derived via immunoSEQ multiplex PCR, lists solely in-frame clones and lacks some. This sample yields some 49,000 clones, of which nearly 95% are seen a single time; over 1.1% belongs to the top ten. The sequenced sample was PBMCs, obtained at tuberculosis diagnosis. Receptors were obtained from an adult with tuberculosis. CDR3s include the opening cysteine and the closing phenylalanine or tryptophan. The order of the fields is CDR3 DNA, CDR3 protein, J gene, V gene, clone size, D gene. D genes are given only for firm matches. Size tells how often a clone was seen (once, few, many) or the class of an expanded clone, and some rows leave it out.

TGTGCCAGCAGTGTGGGCGGCGGGAGTTTAAATGAGCAGTTCTTC,CASSVGGGSLNEQFF,TRBJ2-1,TRBV6-1,-,TRBD2
TGTGCCAGCAGCTTAAACACAGGGCCCGTCCTGACTTTC,CASSLNTGPVLTF,TRBJ2-6,TRBV7-8,-,-
TGCGCCAGCAGCTCCGTTAAATTTACCGGGGAGCTGTTTTTT,CASSSVKFTGELFF,TRBJ2-2,TRBV5-1,-,-
TGTGCCAGCGGCACAGGGGGCTTCACAGGGGATCAGCCCCAGCATTTT,CASGTGGFTGDQPQHF,TRBJ1-5,TRBV28,-,TRBD1
TGCGCCAGCAGCTTGGGAGGCAGGGCCGGCGAAAAACTGTTTTTT,CASSLGGRAGEKLFF,TRBJ1-4,TRBV5-1,-,-
TGTGCCAGCACCGGACTAGCGGGAGTTTCCTACAATGAGCAGTTCTTC,CASTGLAGVSYNEQFF,TRBJ2-1,TRBV27,-,TRBD2
TGTGCCTGGAGGGGACTAGCGAAACCCTACGAGCAGTACTTC,CAWRGLAKPYEQYF,TRBJ2-7,TRBV30,-,TRBD2
TGTGCCAGCACCTGGGGGAGGACCGGGGAGCTGTTTTTT,CASTWGRTGELFF,TRBJ2-2,TRBV7-9,-,-
TGTGCCTGGAGCTCGACAGGTTCTCGCCAGTGGTTCTTC,CAWSSTGSRQWFF,TRBJ2-1,TRBV30,-,-
TGCGCCAGCAGCTTGGGCGGGAACACTGAAGCTTTCTTT,CASSLGGNTEAFF,TRBJ1-1,TRBV5-1,-,-
TGTGCCAGCAGCTTTCTTAGCGGGTTAAACACCGGGGAGCTGTTTTTT,CASSFLSGLNTGELFF,TRBJ2-2,TRBV11-2,once,TRBD2
TGCGCCAGCAGTCAATCCCCTGTGGGGGCGGGAGGCGCCAAAAACATTCAGTACTTC,CASSQSPVGAGGAKNIQYF,TRBJ2-4,TRBV23-1,-,TRBD2
TGTGCCATCTCGACTAGCGGGAGCAGAGATACGCAGTATTTT,CAISTSGSRDTQYF,TRBJ2-3,TRBV10-3,-,TRBD2
TGTGCCAGCAGTGAAGCATTAGAAAAAGCTTTCTTT,CASSEALEKAFF,TRBJ1-1,TRBV6-1,-,-
TGTGCCTGGAGTGGACTGGGTCGGGACAGACCCTATGGCTACACCTTC,CAWSGLGRDRPYGYTF,TRBJ1-2,TRBV30,-,TRBD1